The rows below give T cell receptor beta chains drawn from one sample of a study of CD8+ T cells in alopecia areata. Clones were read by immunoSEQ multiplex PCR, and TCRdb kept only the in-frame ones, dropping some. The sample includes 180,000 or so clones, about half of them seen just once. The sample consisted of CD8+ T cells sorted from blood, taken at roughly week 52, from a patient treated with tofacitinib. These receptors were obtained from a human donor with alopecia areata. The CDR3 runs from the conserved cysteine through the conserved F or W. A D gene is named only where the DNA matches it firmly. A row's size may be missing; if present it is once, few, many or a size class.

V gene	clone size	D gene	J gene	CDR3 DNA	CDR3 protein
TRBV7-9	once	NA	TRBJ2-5	TGTGCCAGCAGCCCTCCTGTCATGGAGACCCAGTACTTC	CASSPPVMETQYF
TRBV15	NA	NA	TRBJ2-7	TGTGCCACCAGCAGAGATCTGGGGACCAGCTACGAGCAGTACTTC	CATSRDLGTSYEQYF
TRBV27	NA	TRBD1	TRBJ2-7	TGTGCCAGCAGTCCCGAGGCAGGGGGAAGCTACGAGCAGTACTTC	CASSPEAGGSYEQYF
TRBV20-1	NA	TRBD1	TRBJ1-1	TGCAGTGCAGGACAGGGGGGTGAAGCTTTCTTT	CSAGQGGEAFF
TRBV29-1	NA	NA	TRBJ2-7	TGCAGCGTTCGGGGACTTGTCGGCTACGAGCAGTACTTC	CSVRGLVGYEQYF
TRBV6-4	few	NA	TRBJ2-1	TGTGCCAGCAGTGACGAGCCAGGGCCCAATGAGCAGTTCTTC	CASSDEPGPNEQFF
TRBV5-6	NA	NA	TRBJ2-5	TGTGCCAGCAGCTTGGAGTTGGGGGTGCGTGAGACCCAGTACTTC	CASSLELGVRETQYF
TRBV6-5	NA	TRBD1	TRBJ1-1	TGTGCCAGTCAAGGGGGCTTTATGGGGACTGAAGCTTTCTTT	CASQGGFMGTEAFF
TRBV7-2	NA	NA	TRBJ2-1	TGTGCCAGCAGCTTAGGGGAACTAGAAAATGAGCAGTTCTTC	CASSLGELENEQFF
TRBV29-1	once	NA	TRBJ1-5	TGCAGCGTTGCTTGGGGTGCCGATCAGCCCCAGCATTTT	CSVAWGADQPQHF
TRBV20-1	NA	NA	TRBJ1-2	TGCAGTGCTAGCTATGGCTACACCTTC	CSASYGYTF
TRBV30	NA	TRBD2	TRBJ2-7	TGTGCCTGGAGCCCCCTGTCTAGCGGGGTATACGAGCAGTACTTC	CAWSPLSSGVYEQYF
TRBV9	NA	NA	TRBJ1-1	TGTGCCAGCAGCGTAGCGCCACGAATTCCTGAAGCTTTCTTT	CASSVAPRIPEAFF